This T cell receptor (beta chain) was recovered during a study of PD-L1 blockade in urothelial cancer. Study as a whole: Prior chemotherapy ranged from 0 to 3 regimens per patient. Typically, measured as a median, blood samples had 140,000 or so T cells. General study points: Where pretreatment blood TCR clonality fell below the median, better survival was predicted. In blood at 3 weeks, tumor-associated clones expanded more among patients with durable benefit.

This clone was seen a handful of times. The antigen remains undetermined. Generated by immunoSEQ multiplex PCR, the TCRdb table keeps only in-frame clones and is missing some. The sample lists tens of thousands of clones, around 85% seen once, with roughly 7.3% in the top ten. Trimming cost V 0 bases and J 5 bases, with 18 bases left between them. CDR1 and CDR2 from the germline V gene are LGHNA and YNFKEQ. The CDR3 sequence is 17 residues long. Time point: pretreatment peripheral blood. This TCR was recovered from a man aged 40-50 years with urothelial cancer. V is TRBV4-2 and J is TRBJ2-3; a possible D gene is TRBD1 (6 bases). The sample consisted of PBMCs, taken around atezolizumab (anti-PD-L1) treatment. The DNA of the CDR3 is TGTGCCAGCAGCCAAGATCCCGAGTGGGACACAGGAGATACGCAGTATTTT. Amino acid sequence: CASSQDPEWDTGDTQYF.